The 5 T cell receptor beta chains listed next were all sequenced from one sample in a study of glioma-infiltrating T cells after dendritic cell vaccination. Time point meaning: after dendritic cell vaccination, including at tumor progression/relapse. Method: immunoSEQ multiplex PCR; TCRdb's copy keeps in-frame clones and lacks some. The sample carries about 94,000 clones, 75% to 90% recorded once. Source: blood, taken after dendritic cell vaccination. All receptors derive from a human donor with glioblastoma.

The chain joins TRBV10-3 to TRBJ1-4; TRBD1 aligns across 8 bases. Germline CDR1 and CDR2: ENHRY and SYGVKD. Trimming took 5 bases from V and 8 from J; bases not matched to a gene: 4. This CDR3 contains 13 residues. CDR3 amino acids: CAISQGAYEKLFF. CDR3 bases: TGTGCCATCAGTCAGGGGGCGTACGAAAAACTGTTTTTT.

This chain links TRBV5-4 with TRBJ1-1; TRBD1 matches 7 bases. From germline, CDR1 is SGHNT and CDR2 YYREEE (reference sequence). The CDR3 spans 14 residues. After removal of 3 bases from V and 11 bases from J, the junction contained 13 bases not matched to a gene. In DNA form, the CDR3 reads TGTGCCAGCAGCTCCGACAGGGCATACTCTGGGGCTTTCTTT. It yields the protein CASSSDRAYSGAFF.

The chain carries TRBV29-1 and TRBJ1-5; D is ambiguous. V gave up 3 bases and J gave up 2 bases, with 11 bases separating them. Germline V gives CDR1 SQVTM, CDR2 ANQGSEA. The CDR3 has 14 residues. The CDR3 reads CSVDRAYCNQPQHF. The CDR3 DNA follows: TGCAGCGTTGATAGAGCATACTGCAATCAGCCCCAGCATTTT.

V usage is TRBV14 and J usage is TRBJ1-2; D remains unclear. The germline gives CDR1 SGHDN, CDR2 FVKESK. This CDR3 region has 17 residues. Trimming removed 2 bases from V and 0 bases from J, with 16 bases in between. The DNA for the CDR3 is TGTGCCAGCAGCCAAAAACCGAGGGCCGTAGCTAACTATGGCTACACCTTC. It yields the protein CASSQKPRAVANYGYTF. Using reference TRBV14 and TRBJ1-2 for the parts outside the CDR3, the full variable domain is EAGVTQFPSHSVIEKGQTVTLRCDPISGHDNLYWYRRVMGKEIKFLLHFVKESKQDESGMPNNRFLAERTGGTYSTLKVQPAELEDSGVYFCASSQKPRAVANYGYTFGSGTRLTVV.

This clone was observed a few times. The chain joins TRBV6-5 to TRBJ2-7, with TRBD1 matching over 9 bases. The CDR3 totals 15 residues. V was clipped by 3 bases and J by 6 bases; unmatched bases: 9. Germline V gives CDR1 MNHEY, CDR2 SVGAGI. CDR3 in DNA: TGTGCCAGCAGTTATACCGGGACAGGGATAGGCGAGCAGTACTTC. Translating gives CASSYTGTGIGEQYF.